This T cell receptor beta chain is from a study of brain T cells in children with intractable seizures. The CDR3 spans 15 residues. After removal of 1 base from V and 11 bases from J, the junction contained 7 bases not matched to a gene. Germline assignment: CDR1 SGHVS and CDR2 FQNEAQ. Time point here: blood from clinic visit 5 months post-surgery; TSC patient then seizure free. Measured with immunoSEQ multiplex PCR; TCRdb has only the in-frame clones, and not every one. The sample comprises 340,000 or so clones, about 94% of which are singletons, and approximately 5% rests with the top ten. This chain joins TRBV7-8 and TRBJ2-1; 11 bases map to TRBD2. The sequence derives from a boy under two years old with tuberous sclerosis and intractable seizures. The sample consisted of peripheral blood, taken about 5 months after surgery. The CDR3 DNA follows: TGTGCCAGCAGCTTAGGGGTTAGCGGGGGGGCGAAGCAGTTCTTC. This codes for CASSLGVSGGAKQFF.